This T cell receptor beta chain is drawn from a study of regulatory T cells in long-lasting Graves disease. Regarding time point: newly diagnosed GD, antithyroid drugs for less than 3 months. PBMC RNA served as the TCR library source. This CDR3 region has 16 residues. V was cut by 0 bases and J by 4 bases, with 10 bases left in between. CDR1 MNHEY and CDR2 SVGAGI come from the germline V gene. Arm-PCR of CDR3 regions with iRepertoire HTBI primers generated TCR beta libraries. As originally analysed: Identified across the samples were around 62 TRBV segments and over twelve TRBJ segments. Using its own MiXCR run on the multiplex PCR reads, TCRdb lists one record per CDR3 protein. It is TCRdb's table, rather than the study itself, that gives the V and J calls and clone size. The sample holds 550,000 to 600,000 distinct CDR3 sequences; around 15% are singletons and the top ten take around 12%. A further study also used this sample, focusing on T cells in Graves' hyperthyroidism and ophthalmopathy. This second study notes: An initial round of RT-PCR targeting the TCR CDR3 relied on the HTBI primer set. Most thyroid-expanded clonotypes above 0.001 were also found in blood.

The V call is TRBV6-5, the J call TRBJ1-6, with a weak D call TRBD1 (5 bases). The receptor's source is a man younger than 35 with Graves disease. The material was peripheral blood mononuclear cells (PBMCs), obtained at new diagnosis, from a patient treated with antithyroid drugs. The CDR3 region has the DNA TGTGCCAGCAGTTACTCCCCCAGGGAGTATAATTCACCCCTCCACTTT. It translates to CASSYSPREYNSPLHF.